Presented here are 21 T cell receptor beta chains from one specimen sequenced in a study of shared T cell receptors in the human thymus (dated by TCRdb to the early 2020s). Libraries were built with the immunoSEQ multiplex PCR assay. TCRdb took over this immuneACCESS table, retaining in-frame rearrangements with V and J assigned. Such tables are incomplete; in checked studies, under half of the missing clones stem from an unresolved V gene, and the remainder is unexplained. Within this sample are over 350,000 clones, with 95% of them counted one time only. Of the sample, 0.02% is held by the ten largest clones. The sequenced sample consisted of thymocytes. These TCRs come from a human donor.

This clone came up once. The chain joins TRBV6-5 to TRBJ1-1; 7 bases are shared with TRBD1. The CDR3 consists of 15 residues. V dropped 0 bases and J dropped 4; count of bases not matched to a gene: 5. CDR1 MNHEY and CDR2 SVGAGI come from the germline V gene. The DNA of the CDR3 is TGTGCCAGCAGTTACTCCCCCAGGGGGATCACTGAAGCTTTCTTT. It specifies CASSYSPRGITEAFF.

The genes are TRBV6-5 and TRBJ2-7; TRBD2 might be the D (6 bases). Trimming removed 4 bases at V and 7 bases at J, with 11 bases between. The germline gives CDR1 MNHEY, CDR2 SVGAGI. The CDR3 is made up of 12 amino acids. CDR3 loop: CASSSEGGEQYF. The CDR3 DNA reads TGTGCCAGCAGTTCTGAGGGAGGTGAGCAGTACTTC.

The chain combines TRBV4-3 with TRBJ2-1; no clear D gene. CDR1 and CDR2 (germline): LGHNA, YSLEER. V lost 3 bases and J lost 7, with 16 bases in between. The CDR3 covers 15 residues. The CDR3 reads CASSHKPDLWNEQFF. In nucleotides, the CDR3 is TGCGCCAGCAGCCACAAACCCGATCTTTGGAATGAGCAGTTCTTC.

In DNA form, the CDR3 reads TGTGCCAGGATTCTGTGGGAGACCCAGTACTTC. Translation gives CARILWETQYF. This chain joins TRBV27 and TRBJ2-5; D gene ambiguous. The CDR3 has 11 amino acids. V lost 9 bases to trimming and J lost 5 bases, with 10 bases between them. CDR1 is MNHEY and CDR2 is SMNVEV in the germline V gene (reference sequence).

This clone has just one count. The CDR3 bases are TGTGCCAGCAGCCGCCGCCGGGACTATTCTGGGGCCAACGTCCTGACTTTC. Encoded protein: CASSRRRDYSGANVLTF. The chain uses TRBV7-9 and TRBJ2-6, with 7 bases fitting TRBD2. Germline assignment: CDR1 SEHNR and CDR2 FQNEAQ (reference sequence). CDR3 size: 17 residues. V lost 5 bases to trimming and J lost 1 base; unmatched junction nucleotides: 8.

The V call is TRBV19, the J call TRBJ2-1; 7 nucleotides match TRBD1. This CDR3 has 15 amino acids. Per the germline V gene, CDR1 is LNHDA and CDR2 is SQIVND (reference sequence). V gave up 5 bases and J gave up 1 base; unmatched junction bases: 5. The CDR3 sequence is CASSAGQVSYNEQFF. CDR3 coding DNA: TGTGCCAGTAGTGCCGGACAGGTTTCCTACAATGAGCAGTTCTTC.

The CDR3 spells CASSLAPGQVNTEAFF. The CDR3 DNA sequence: TGTGCCAGCAGCTTAGCCCCGGGACAGGTGAACACTGAAGCTTTCTTT. J is TRBJ1-1 and V is TRBV7-9, with 8 bases identical to TRBD1. The CDR3 is 16 residues long. V shed 0 bases, J shed 0 bases, and the junction held 3 bases outside the gene matches. CDR1 is SEHNR, CDR2 FQNEAQ, per germline (reference sequence).

The V call is TRBV7-9, the J call TRBJ2-7; no clear D. The CDR3 has 16 amino acids. Trimming stripped 0 bases from V and 2 bases from J, with 14 bases between. The germline V gene encodes CDR1 SEHNR and CDR2 FQNEAQ (reference sequence). The CDR3 reads CASSLAQETRTYEQYF. CDR3 bases: TGTGCCAGCAGCTTAGCGCAGGAGACACGAACCTACGAGCAGTACTTC.

The chain is built from TRBV28 and TRBJ2-1; 15 nucleotides agree with TRBD2. The CDR3 is 17 amino acids. V shed 4 bases, J shed 2 bases, and the junction held 3 bases outside the gene matches. Germline V gene data show CDR1 as MDHEN and CDR2 as SYDVKM. The CDR3 sequence is CASSWTSGRGAYNEQFF. The DNA for the CDR3 is TGTGCCAGCAGTTGGACTAGCGGGAGGGGCGCCTACAATGAGCAGTTCTTC.

The rearrangement links TRBV11-3 to TRBJ2-1, with 10 positions matching TRBD2. Germline loops: CDR1 SGHNT, CDR2 YENEEA. The V gene end was trimmed by 5 bases and the J gene end by 3 bases; junction bases not matched to a gene: 7. There are 16 residues in the CDR3. This CDR3 reads CASSDGTSVYYNEQFF. The DNA for the CDR3 is TGTGCCAGCAGCGATGGGACTAGCGTATACTACAATGAGCAGTTCTTC.

This chain connects TRBV10-1 to TRBJ2-7; a weak D match, TRBD1 (6 bases). The germline V and J ends were trimmed by 6 bases and 4 bases, with 10 bases remaining between them. This CDR3 has 12 residues. Per germline, CDR1 WNHNN and CDR2 SYGVQD (reference sequence). The CDR3 reads CASRRTEYEQYF. The CDR3 nucleotides read TGCGCCAGCAGGCGGACAGAATACGAGCAGTACTTC.

The gene calls are TRBV10-3 and TRBJ2-7, with 7 bases lining up with TRBD2. This CDR3 region has 18 residues. CDR1 and CDR2 (germline): ENHRY, SYGVKD. The trim removed 0 bases at V and 1 base at J, leaving 12 bases unmatched. The CDR3 nucleotides read TGTGCCATCAGTGAGTCCGAGGTGGGAGGGGTTCCTTCCTACGAGCAGTACTTC. It specifies CAISESEVGGVPSYEQYF.

This chain connects TRBV28 to TRBJ2-1; maybe TRBD1 (7 bases). Germline V gene data show CDR1 as MDHEN and CDR2 as SYDVKM. The V gene lost 7 bases and the J gene lost 0 bases, with 19 bases spanning the gap. This CDR3 spans 17 amino acids. The DNA of the CDR3 is TGTGCCAGCATTCACATCCGGGGGACAGCCTCCTACAATGAGCAGTTCTTC. Its translation is CASIHIRGTASYNEQFF.

CDR3 loop: CASTLTSGLYEQYF. CDR3 sequence (DNA): TGTGCCAGCACCCTCACCTCGGGACTATACGAGCAGTACTTC. The chain carries TRBV6-1 and TRBJ2-7, with 7 bases that match TRBD2. Trimming took 7 bases from V and 4 from J; bases not matched to a gene: 10. The CDR3 runs 14 residues. Looked up from germline, CDR1 is MNHNS and CDR2 is SASEGT.

This sequence joins TRBV28 and TRBJ2-3, with 8 bases fitting TRBD2. The V gene end was trimmed by 4 bases and the J gene end by 0 bases; junction bases not matched to a gene: 6. Per germline, CDR1 MDHEN and CDR2 SYDVKM. This CDR3 is built from 16 residues. As DNA, the CDR3 is TGTGCCAGCAGTTACCTCCGGGGGGGAAGCACAGATACGCAGTATTTT. It codes for CASSYLRGGSTDTQYF.

CDR3 nucleotide sequence: TGCGCCAGCAGCCCCCTTTGGAGGGCAGATCAAGAGACCCAGTACTTC. As protein: CASSPLWRADQETQYF. This chain uses TRBV4-1 with TRBJ2-5; the D gene is possibly TRBD2 (6 bases). Germline V gene lookup returns CDR1 MGHRA and CDR2 YSYEKL. The CDR3 has 16 residues. V shed 4 bases and J shed 2 bases, with 17 bases lying between them.

The V gene is TRBV28, the J gene TRBJ2-3, with a weak D call TRBD2 (7 bases). V gave up 2 bases and J gave up 5 bases, with 17 bases separating them. This CDR3 spans 16 amino acids. Per the germline V gene, CDR1 is MDHEN and CDR2 is SYDVKM. CDR3 DNA sequence: TGTGCCAGCAGTTTACGGCGGCAGGGGAGGGGAGATACGCAGTATTTT. It codes for CASSLRRQGRGDTQYF. The full variable domain, rest sourced from reference TRBV28 and TRBJ2-3, is DVKVTQSSRYLVKRTGEKVFLECVQDMDHENMFWYRQDPGLGLRLIYFSYDVKMKEKGDIPEGYSVSREKKERFSLILESASTNQTSMYLCASSLRRQGRGDTQYFGPGTRLTVL.

The rearrangement uses TRBV5-1 and TRBJ2-3; D unresolved. The CDR3 sequence is 14 residues long. CDR1 is SGHRS, CDR2 YFSETQ, per germline. Trimming removed 0 bases at V and 4 bases at J, with 9 bases between. The CDR3 loop is CASSLGAGSDTQYF. As DNA, the CDR3 is TGCGCCAGCAGCTTGGGCGCTGGATCAGATACGCAGTATTTT.

This chain uses TRBV11-2 with TRBJ1-5, with TRBD1 matching 8 bases. V shed 5 bases, J shed 1 base, and the junction held 16 bases outside the gene matches. The CDR3 loop spans 19 amino acids. The germline gives CDR1 SGHAT, CDR2 FQNNGV. CDR3 loop: CASSLVGGRGQGSNQPQHF. The DNA for the CDR3 is TGTGCCAGCAGCCTCGTGGGGGGACGAGGACAGGGCAGCAATCAGCCCCAGCATTTT.

The rearrangement uses TRBV5-6 and TRBJ2-7, with TRBD2 as a possible D gene (6 bases). The CDR3 loop spans 17 amino acids. The V gene's germline CDR1 is SGHDT and CDR2 YYEEEE. The germline V and J ends were trimmed by 2 bases and 0 bases, with 18 bases remaining between them. The CDR3 region is CASSFLARGGVSYEQYF. The CDR3 coding sequence is TGTGCCAGCAGCTTTTTGGCGAGGGGCGGGGTCTCCTACGAGCAGTACTTC. Full variable domain (rest looked up from reference TRBV5-6 and TRBJ2-7): DAGVTQSPTHLIKTRGQQVTLRCSPKSGHDTVSWYQQALGQGPQFIFQYYEEEERQRGNFPDRFSGHQFPNYSSELNVNALLLGDSALYLCASSFLARGGVSYEQYFGPGTRLTVT.

The chain is built from TRBV29-1 and TRBJ1-1; tentatively, D is TRBD1 (5 bases). V shed 3 bases and J shed 4 bases, with 18 bases lying between them. The CDR3 loop spans 15 amino acids. The germline V gene encodes CDR1 SQVTM and CDR2 ANQGSEA. CDR3 protein: CSVDFGLWGRTEAFF. The DNA of the CDR3 is TGCAGCGTTGATTTCGGCCTTTGGGGCCGCACTGAAGCTTTCTTT.